These 17 T cell receptor beta chains were sequenced from one sample in a study of radiation and T cells in renal cell carcinoma. Assay used: immunoSEQ multiplex PCR; TCRdb lists only in-frame clones, some missing. Among 110,000 to 150,000 clones listed, approximately 87% were seen once. Time point noted: baseline pretreatment blood. Treatment here: 15 Gy SBRT to primary tumor, nephrectomy 4 weeks later. Sample: blood, taken from a patient whose treatment included radiotherapy and nephrectomy. These receptors all come from a woman aged 50 to 65 with renal cell carcinoma.

The rearrangement links TRBV6-5 to TRBJ1-3; D unclear. V was clipped by 4 bases and J by 0 bases, with 4 bases between them. Germline CDR1 MNHEY, CDR2 SVGAGI. The CDR3 consists of 13 residues. CDR3 DNA: TGTGCCAGCAGTTCCATCTCTGGAAACACCATATATTTT. Translated: CASSSISGNTIYF.

Here the CDR3 reads CASSPNMGEAETQYF. The CDR3 bases are TGTGCCAGCAGCCCGAACATGGGGGAGGCAGAGACCCAGTACTTC. The chain has TRBV7-9 and TRBJ2-5, with a tentative D call TRBD2 (6 bases). The V gene lost 5 bases and the J gene lost 4 bases, with 17 bases spanning the gap. CDR1 and CDR2 (germline): SEHNR, FQNEAQ (reference sequence). CDR3 length equals 15 residues.

The chain links TRBV28 to TRBJ2-7, with a possible D match to TRBD1 (5 bases). The V and J ends lost 3 bases and 0 bases respectively, with 12 bases between them. CDR1 is MDHEN, CDR2 SYDVKM, per germline. The CDR3 consists of 15 residues. CDR3 amino acids: CASSLWQGSSYEQYF. The CDR3 bases are TGTGCCAGCAGTTTGTGGCAGGGATCCTCCTACGAGCAGTACTTC.

This rearrangement joins TRBV30 to TRBJ1-1, with 7 bases matching TRBD1. V lost 5 bases, J lost 3 bases, and 9 bases stayed unmatched. Per the germline V gene, CDR1 is GTSNPN and CDR2 is SVGIG (reference sequence). The CDR3 is made up of 14 amino acids. As DNA, the CDR3 is TGTGCCTGGGTCACGGGGACAGCTCACACTGAAGCTTTCTTT. This gives the protein CAWVTGTAHTEAFF.

The table lists this clone with a few counts. The rearrangement joins TRBV10-3 to TRBJ1-1; 9 positions match TRBD1. The germline gives CDR1 ENHRY, CDR2 SYGVKD. CDR3 length: 14 amino acids. Losses at the gene ends were 6 bases for V and 4 bases for J; bases not matched to a gene: 6. DNA of the CDR3: TGTGCCATCAGCACAGGGGGCTTGGGCACTGAAGCTTTCTTT. Its translation is CAISTGGLGTEAFF.

This chain links TRBV27 with TRBJ1-1, with TRBD1 matching over 9 bases. Germline V gives CDR1 MNHEY, CDR2 SMNVEV (reference sequence). The CDR3 extends over 15 amino acids. With V trimmed by 6 bases and J by 4 bases, 9 bases remained unmatched. The CDR3 DNA reads as TGTGCCAGCAGCAACACAGGGGGCCGCGGCACTGAAGCTTTCTTT. Translation: CASSNTGGRGTEAFF.

A single count supports this clone. The chain carries TRBV5-4 and TRBJ1-2; D ambiguous. This CDR3 comprises 13 residues. Per germline, CDR1 SGHNT and CDR2 YYREEE (reference sequence). V lost 5 bases, J lost 5 bases, and 13 bases lay in between. The CDR3: CASSDGDGYGYTF. CDR3 DNA: TGTGCCAGCAGTGACGGGGATGGGTATGGCTACACCTTC.

The gene calls are TRBV5-1 and TRBJ2-3; TRBD2 might be the D (5 bases). The CDR3 length is 13 residues. V was clipped by 6 bases and J by 2 bases, with 10 bases between them. The germline V gene has CDR1 SGHRS and CDR2 YFSETQ. DNA of the CDR3: TGCGCCAGCAACGAGGGTACCACAGATACGCAGTATTTT. It specifies CASNEGTTDTQYF.

The chain links TRBV19 to TRBJ1-3; D may be TRBD1 (6 bases). Germline V lookup: CDR1 LNHDA, CDR2 SQIVND (reference sequence). V lost 1 base and J lost 2, with 12 bases in between. The CDR3 is 16 residues long. The CDR3 sequence: CASSIGDTAAGNTIYF. CDR3 bases: TGTGCCAGTAGTATAGGGGACACCGCGGCTGGAAACACCATATATTTT.

This chain connects TRBV6-1 to TRBJ2-7; maybe TRBD1 (5 bases). V lost 3 bases and J 3 bases, leaving 12 bases between the germline ends. The CDR3 is made up of 14 amino acids. Germline values: CDR1 MNHNS, CDR2 SASEGT. In nucleotides, the CDR3 is TGTGCCAGCAGTGACCAGGGCTTTAACTACGAGCAGTACTTC. Protein sequence: CASSDQGFNYEQYF.

This chain joins TRBV6-5 and TRBJ2-5, with a tentative D call TRBD2 (5 bases). The CDR3 has 14 residues. V was trimmed by 0 bases and J by 5 bases, leaving 10 bases between them. Germline assignment: CDR1 MNHEY and CDR2 SVGAGI. The CDR3 coding sequence is TGTGCCAGCAGTTACTCCGGGGTATACGAGACCCAGTACTTC. It yields the protein CASSYSGVYETQYF.

Only one count was recorded for this clone. V is TRBV11-3 and J is TRBJ2-5, with unresolved D. This CDR3 has 13 amino acids. CDR1 is SGHNT and CDR2 is YENEEA in the germline V gene. The V end lost 1 base, the J end lost 3 bases, and 6 bases lay between the germline ends. The CDR3 protein is CASSLGLKETQYF. CDR3 sequence (DNA): TGTGCCAGCAGCTTAGGGTTAAAAGAGACCCAGTACTTC.

V and J are TRBV5-1 and TRBJ2-1, with D tentatively TRBD1 (6 bases). Germline CDR1 and CDR2: SGHRS and YFSETQ. V was shortened by 4 bases and J by 7 bases, with 12 bases between the two germline ends. The CDR3 has 13 residues. The CDR3 region has the DNA TGCGCCAGCAGCAGAGGGGGACGGAATGAGCAGTTCTTC. This encodes CASSRGGRNEQFF.

J is TRBJ2-7 and V is TRBV30; D could derive from TRBD1 or TRBD2 (6 bases each). Germline values: CDR1 GTSNPN, CDR2 SVGIG (reference sequence). Trimming took 1 base from V and 9 from J, leaving 16 bases between them. The CDR3 loop spans 13 amino acids. The CDR3 coding sequence is TGTGCCTGGAGTGCCTATCAGGGGCGGGGGCAGTACTTC. This codes for CAWSAYQGRGQYF. The complete variable domain, with remaining parts taken from reference TRBV30 and TRBJ2-7, reads SQTIHQWPATLVQPVGSPLSLECTVEGTSNPNLYWYRQAAGRGLQLLFYSVGIGQISSEVPQNLSASRPQDRQFILSSKKLLLSDSGFYLCAWSAYQGRGQYFGPGTRLTVT.

The rearrangement links TRBV7-2 to TRBJ2-1, with TRBD2 matching over 7 bases. Per germline, CDR1 SGHTA and CDR2 FQGNSA. The CDR3 covers 14 residues. With 0 bases clipped from V and 9 bases from J, the junction kept 5 bases outside the gene matches. CDR3 sequence (DNA): TGTGCCAGCAGCTTAGCCCTACTAGCGCTTGAGCAGTTCTTC. Protein: CASSLALLALEQFF.

In nucleotides, the CDR3 is TGTGCCAGCAGCTGGAACAGGGGGGTTAATGAAAAACTGTTTTTT. Translation gives CASSWNRGVNEKLFF. The V gene is TRBV7-2, the J gene TRBJ1-4, with 8 bases identical to TRBD1. This CDR3 is built from 15 residues. CDR1 and CDR2 (germline): SGHTA, FQGNSA. Unmatched junction bases numbered 5, after V lost 4 bases and J lost 4 bases.

This clone was observed a single time. The rearrangement links TRBV19 to TRBJ2-7; D remains ambiguous. Germline loops: CDR1 LNHDA, CDR2 SQIVND (reference sequence). The CDR3 consists of 13 residues. Trimming removed 5 bases from V and 6 bases from J, with 14 bases in between. CDR3 DNA sequence: TGTGCCAGTAGTCTGGGCTTGCACCGCGAGCAGTACTTC. As protein: CASSLGLHREQYF.